This T cell receptor (beta chain) comes out of a study of cytomegalovirus exposure and HLA in healthy donors. This clone was found a few times. Its antigen is still unknown. The V gene's germline CDR1 is LGHNA and CDR2 YNFKEQ. The V gene end was trimmed by 5 bases and the J gene end by 2 bases; junction bases not matched to a gene: 5. There are 15 residues in the CDR3. Whole-study results and caveats: Researchers reported in a later analysis that a missense DCLRE1C variant was tied to TCR beta V- and J-gene trimming.

The PCR was carried out with 60 Vbeta primers and 13 Jbeta primers. In the original workflow: Per a later analysis, the number of unique TCR beta chains was about 80 million, of which 9 million to 14 million were shared. TCRdb keeps only in-frame clones here, not all; method: immunoSEQ multiplex PCR. D and trimming come from the DNA, and the V and J calls and clone size come from that table. The sample lists about 140,000 clones, 80% seen once, with nearly 7% in the top ten. Sequenced input: PBMCs. This chain links TRBV4-2 with TRBJ2-4, with 8 positions matching TRBD1. The source is a middle-aged man in good health and CMV-seropositive. This CDR3 reads CASSGTGGSKNIQYF. CDR3 nucleotide sequence: TGTGCCAGCAGCGGGACAGGTGGGTCCAAAAACATTCAGTACTTC.